The present T cell receptor beta chain was sequenced within a study of T cells in Graves' hyperthyroidism and ophthalmopathy. Trimming stripped 3 bases from V and 0 bases from J, with 8 bases between. CDR3 size: 13 residues. Germline CDR1 reads DFQATT; CDR2 reads SNEGSKA (reference sequence). What was amplified from RNA transcripts were TCR beta CDR3 regions. Using the HTBI primer set, a first-round RT-PCR was run on the TCR CDR3. Via MiXCR, TCRdb re-called the multiplex PCR reads, giving one row per CDR3 protein. The sample records under 700,000 distinct CDR3 sequences, approximately 44% being singletons. In its sample, this clonotype was seen a few times.

Sequences were obtained from peripheral blood or thyroid tissue (not recorded which). The chain carries TRBV20-1 and TRBJ1-1; perhaps TRBD1 as D (5 bases). The sequence was obtained from a woman aged 18 to 35 with Graves' hyperthyroidism. The CDR3 loop reads CSARGEVNTEAFF. The DNA of the CDR3 is TGCAGTGCTAGGGGGGAGGTGAACACTGAAGCTTTCTTT.